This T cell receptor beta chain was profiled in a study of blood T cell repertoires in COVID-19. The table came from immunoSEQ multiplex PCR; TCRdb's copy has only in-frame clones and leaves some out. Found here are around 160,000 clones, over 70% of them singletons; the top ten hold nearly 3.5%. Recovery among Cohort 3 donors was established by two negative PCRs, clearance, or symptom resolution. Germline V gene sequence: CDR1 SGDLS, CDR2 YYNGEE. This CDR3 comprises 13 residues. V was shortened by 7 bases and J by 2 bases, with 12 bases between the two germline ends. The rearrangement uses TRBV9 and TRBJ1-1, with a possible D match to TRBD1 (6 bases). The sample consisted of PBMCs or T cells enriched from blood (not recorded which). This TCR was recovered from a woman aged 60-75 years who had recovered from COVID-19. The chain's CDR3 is CASVNRENTEAFF. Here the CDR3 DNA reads TGTGCCAGCGTGAACAGGGAAAACACTGAAGCTTTCTTT.